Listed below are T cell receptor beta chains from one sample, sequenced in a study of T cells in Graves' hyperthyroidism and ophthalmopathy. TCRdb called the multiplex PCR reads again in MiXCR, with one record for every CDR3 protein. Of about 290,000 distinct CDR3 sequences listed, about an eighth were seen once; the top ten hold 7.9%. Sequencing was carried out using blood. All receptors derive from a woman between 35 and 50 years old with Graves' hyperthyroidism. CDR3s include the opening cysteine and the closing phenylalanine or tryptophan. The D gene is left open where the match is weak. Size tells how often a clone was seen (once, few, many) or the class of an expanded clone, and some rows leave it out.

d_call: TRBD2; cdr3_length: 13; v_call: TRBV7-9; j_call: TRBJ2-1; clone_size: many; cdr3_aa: CASSRTSKPEQFF; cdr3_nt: TGTGCCAGCAGCCGGACTAGCAAACCTGAGCAGTTCTTC
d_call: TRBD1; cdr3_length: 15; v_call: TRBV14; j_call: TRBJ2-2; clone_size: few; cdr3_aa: CASSRQGQGTGELFF; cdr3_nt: TGTGCCAGCAGCCGCCAGGGACAGGGAACCGGGGAGCTGTTTTTT
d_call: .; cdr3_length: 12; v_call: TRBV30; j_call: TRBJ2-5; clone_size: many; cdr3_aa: CAWSLRRETQYF; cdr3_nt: TGTGCCTGGAGTTTGAGGCGAGAGACCCAGTACTTC
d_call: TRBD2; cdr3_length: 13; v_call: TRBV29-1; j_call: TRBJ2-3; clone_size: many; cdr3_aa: CSVVAGVTDTQYF; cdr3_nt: TGCAGCGTTGTAGCGGGGGTCACAGATACGCAGTATTTT
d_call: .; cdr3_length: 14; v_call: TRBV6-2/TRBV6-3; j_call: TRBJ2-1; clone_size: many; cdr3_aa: CASSRPSSANEQFF; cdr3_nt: TGTGCCAGCAGTCGTCCCTCTAGCGCGAATGAGCAGTTCTTC
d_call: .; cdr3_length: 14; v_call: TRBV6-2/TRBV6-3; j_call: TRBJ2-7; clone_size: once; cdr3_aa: CASSKGQLSYEQYF; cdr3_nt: TGTGCCAGCAGTAAAGGACAGCTCTCCTACGAGCAGTACTTC
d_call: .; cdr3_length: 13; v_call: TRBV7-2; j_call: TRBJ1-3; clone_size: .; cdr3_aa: CASSSGLGNTIYF; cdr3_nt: TGTGCCAGCAGCTCCGGCTTGGGTAACACCATATATTTT
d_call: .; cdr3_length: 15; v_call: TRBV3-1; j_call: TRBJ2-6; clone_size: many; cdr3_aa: CASSQDAVGANVLTF; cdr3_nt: TGTGCCAGCAGCCAAGACGCGGTTGGGGCCAACGTCCTGACTTTC
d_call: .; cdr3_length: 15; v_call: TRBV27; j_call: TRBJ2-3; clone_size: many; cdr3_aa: CASSFAGTSTDTQYF; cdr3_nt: TGTGCCAGCAGTTTTGCGGGAACTAGCACAGATACGCAGTATTTT
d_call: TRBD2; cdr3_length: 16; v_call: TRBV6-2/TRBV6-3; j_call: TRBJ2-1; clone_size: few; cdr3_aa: CASRRQLAGDRNEQFF; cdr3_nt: TGTGCCAGCAGACGCCAACTAGCGGGAGATCGCAATGAGCAGTTCTTC
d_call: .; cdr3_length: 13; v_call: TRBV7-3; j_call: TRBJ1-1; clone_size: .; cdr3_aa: CASSWQLETEAFF; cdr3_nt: TGTGCCAGCAGCTGGCAGTTAGAAACTGAAGCTTTCTTT
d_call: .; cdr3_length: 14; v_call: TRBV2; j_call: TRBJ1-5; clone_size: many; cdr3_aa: CASSEGAGNQPQHF; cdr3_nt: TGTGCCAGCAGTGAGGGCGCGGGGAATCAGCCCCAGCATTTT
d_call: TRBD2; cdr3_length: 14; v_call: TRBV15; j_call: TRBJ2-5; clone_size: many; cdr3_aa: CATSTGTRKETQYF; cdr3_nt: TGTGCCACCAGCACCGGGACTAGAAAAGAGACCCAGTACTTC
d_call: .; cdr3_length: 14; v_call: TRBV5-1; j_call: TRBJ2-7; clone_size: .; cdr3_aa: CASSLEGGRREQYF; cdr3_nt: TGCGCCAGCAGCTTGGAAGGGGGGCGCCGCGAGCAGTACTTC
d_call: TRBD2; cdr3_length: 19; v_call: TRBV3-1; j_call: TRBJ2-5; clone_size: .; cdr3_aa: CASSQDRQRTSGNGETQYF; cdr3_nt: TGTGCCAGCAGCCAAGATAGGCAGCGGACTAGCGGGAATGGGGAGACCCAGTACTTC
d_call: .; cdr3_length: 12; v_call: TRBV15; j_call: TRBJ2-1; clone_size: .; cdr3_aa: CATSREANEQFF; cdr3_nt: TGTGCCACCAGCAGGGAGGCGAATGAGCAGTTCTTC
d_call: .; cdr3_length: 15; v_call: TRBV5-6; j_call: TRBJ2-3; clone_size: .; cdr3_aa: CASSKLEASPETQYF; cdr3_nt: TGTGCCAGCAGCAAATTGGAGGCTAGTCCTGAGACGCAGTATTTT
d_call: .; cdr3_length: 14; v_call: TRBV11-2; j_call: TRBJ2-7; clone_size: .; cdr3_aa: CASSLTSRSYEQYF; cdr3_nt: TGTGCCAGCAGCTTGACCAGTAGGTCCTACGAGCAGTACTTC